Presented here are 19 T cell receptor beta chains from one specimen sequenced in a study of regulatory T cells in long-lasting Graves disease. Documented time point: newly diagnosed GD, antithyroid drugs for less than 3 months. From RNA extracted from PBMCs, the TCR library was made. Sequencing libraries for TCR beta were prepared with iRepertoire HTBI primers and Arm-PCR of CDR3 regions. Each CDR3 protein gets one entry after TCRdb re-called the multiplex PCR reads with MiXCR. The sample has hundreds of thousands of distinct CDR3 sequences; roughly 12% are singletons. The same data also went into a second study, on T cells in Graves' hyperthyroidism and ophthalmopathy.

This sample comprised peripheral blood mononuclear cells (PBMCs), obtained at new diagnosis, from a patient treated with antithyroid drugs. All receptors come from a man aged 25-40 years with Graves disease.

This clonotype was observed many times. The CDR3, as DNA: TGCAGTGCTAGGACTAGCGGGGTCTACAATGAGCAGTTCTTC. Residues: CSARTSGVYNEQFF. The genes are TRBV20-1 and TRBJ2-1, with 11 bases fitting TRBD2. The ends lost 3 bases at V and 3 bases at J; junction bases unmatched: 1. The CDR3 extends over 14 amino acids. CDR1 DFQATT and CDR2 SNEGSKA come from the germline V gene (reference sequence).

This clonotype was observed a few times. The chain carries TRBV18 and TRBJ2-7; 7 bases fit TRBD1. The CDR3 runs 15 residues. Germline V gene lookup returns CDR1 KGHSH and CDR2 LQKENI. J was trimmed by 7 bases and V by 0 bases; bases with no gene match: 9. CDR3 sequence reads: CASSPPRGGQGEQYF. For the CDR3, the DNA is TGTGCCAGCTCACCACCCCGAGGGGGCCAGGGAGAGCAGTACTTC. Filled out from reference TRBV18 and TRBJ2-7, the complete variable domain reads NAGVMQNPRHLVRRRGQEARLRCSPMKGHSHVYWYRQLPEEGLKFMVYLQKENIIDESGMPKERFSAEFPKEGPSILRIQQVVRGDSAAYFCASSPPRGGQGEQYFGPGTRLTVT.

Many counts were recorded for this clonotype. The rearrangement uses TRBV2 and TRBJ2-7; D is possibly TRBD2 (5 bases). V was cut by 9 bases and J by 7 bases, with 13 bases left in between. The CDR3 loop spans 11 amino acids. Germline CDR1 and CDR2: SNHLY and FYNNEI. The CDR3 here is CASSREEEQYF. CDR3 nucleotides: TGTGCCAGTTCCCGGGAAGAGGAGCAGTACTTC.

The chain recombines TRBV7-6 with TRBJ2-2, with TRBD2 identical over 15 bases. V shed 5 bases, J shed 4 bases, and the junction held 8 bases outside the gene matches. CDR3 length: 18 amino acids. The germline gives CDR1 SGHVS, CDR2 FNYEAQ. The CDR3 coding sequence is TGTGCCAGCAGCCCCCAGGGACTAGCGGGAGGTTTCACCGGGGAGCTGTTTTTT. Amino acids: CASSPQGLAGGFTGELFF.

This clonotype has only a few counts. V gene TRBV6-5 combines with J gene TRBJ2-3, with D possibly TRBD1 on 5 matching bases. The V gene lost 2 bases and the J gene lost 0 bases, with 9 bases spanning the gap. The germline V gene encodes CDR1 MNHEY and CDR2 SVGAGI. The CDR3 has 15 residues. The CDR3 DNA reads TGTGCCAGCAGTTACGCGACAGCTAGCACAGATACGCAGTATTTT. Translating gives CASSYATASTDTQYF.

This clonotype was recorded many times. V is TRBV29-1 and J is TRBJ2-7; 12 bases align to TRBD2. Unmatched junction bases numbered 9, after V lost 6 bases and J lost 6 bases. CDR3 length: 14 amino acids. Per germline, CDR1 SQVTM and CDR2 ANQGSEA. CDR3: CSVPKTSGSTEQYF. CDR3 sequence (DNA): TGCAGCGTGCCCAAGACTAGCGGGAGCACCGAGCAGTACTTC.

This clonotype appeared a few times. The genes are TRBV25-1 and TRBJ1-4, with 10 bases fitting TRBD1. V lost 8 bases to trimming and J lost 8 bases; unmatched junction nucleotides: 5. The CDR3 is 13 residues long. Germline V gene lookup returns CDR1 MGHDK and CDR2 SYGVNS. The CDR3 is CASHGTGEEKLFF. CDR3 coding DNA: TGTGCCAGCCACGGGACAGGGGAGGAAAAACTGTTTTTT.

This clonotype was found many times. The chain couples TRBV6-5 to TRBJ1-6; D remains ambiguous. This CDR3 is built from 13 residues. Between the trimmed V and J ends, which lost 2 bases and 10 bases, there was a span of 9 bases. CDR1 and CDR2 from the germline V gene are MNHEY and SVGAGI. As DNA, the CDR3 is TGTGCCAGCAGTTACACCGTCGGATCACCCCTCCACTTT. Translated, it gives CASSYTVGSPLHF.

This clonotype was observed a few times. This rearrangement joins TRBV12-3 or TRBV12-4 to TRBJ1-1; TRBD1 agrees at 9 bases. J was trimmed by 1 base and V by 2 bases; bases with no gene match: 5. This CDR3 spans 16 amino acids. CDR3 DNA: TGTGCCAGCAGTTTAAGACAGGGGGGCCCGAACACTGAAGCTTTCTTT. This gives the protein CASSLRQGGPNTEAFF.

There are many counts of this clonotype. The J gene is TRBJ1-2, the V gene TRBV6-1; 9 bases are a match to TRBD1. V was pared by 6 bases and J by 6 bases, with 5 bases of the junction left unmatched. Germline V CDR1 and CDR2: MNHNS, SASEGT. The CDR3 totals 13 residues. This CDR3 is CASRRQGVHGYTF. CDR3 coding DNA: TGTGCCAGCAGACGACAGGGGGTTCATGGCTACACCTTC.

Ten or more counts support this clonotype. CDR3 DNA: TGTGCCAGCAGACAGCGGCTCCCTAGGGCCTACAATGAGCAGTTCTTC. Translating it yields CASRQRLPRAYNEQFF. V usage is TRBV11-2 and J usage is TRBJ2-1; tentative D call: TRBD2 (5 bases). Germline CDR1 reads SGHAT; CDR2 reads FQNNGV. V gave up 6 bases and J gave up 2 bases, with 17 bases separating them. This CDR3 region has 16 residues.

This clonotype has only a few counts. The gene calls are TRBV29-1 and TRBJ2-1, with a possible D match to TRBD2 (6 bases). Per germline, CDR1 SQVTM and CDR2 ANQGSEA. V shed 7 bases and J shed 12 bases, with 19 bases lying between them. The CDR3 is made up of 12 amino acids. The CDR3 region is CSAIPGEVRQFF. For the CDR3, the DNA is TGCAGCGCCATACCGGGAGAAGTTCGGCAGTTCTTC.

The chain couples TRBV9 to TRBJ1-2; weak D call: TRBD1 (5 bases). The CDR3 has 13 residues. V was pared by 8 bases and J by 7 bases, with 18 bases between. Germline assignment: CDR1 SGDLS and CDR2 YYNGEE. Written as DNA, the CDR3 is TGTGCCAGGTTAACCGGGACTTTAGTTGGCTACACCTTC. Amino acid sequence: CARLTGTLVGYTF.

This clonotype has more than one count but fewer than ten. This rearrangement joins TRBV5-1 to TRBJ1-4; TRBD1 agrees at 7 bases. Losses at the gene ends were 4 bases for V and 7 bases for J; bases not matched to a gene: 10. Germline lookup yields CDR1 SGHRS and CDR2 YFSETQ. This CDR3 has 15 amino acids. The CDR3 protein is CASSHTGDASEKLFF. The DNA of the CDR3 is TGCGCCAGCAGCCATACAGGGGATGCTAGTGAAAAACTGTTTTTT.

V and J are TRBV20-1 and TRBJ1-6; 7 bases are shared with TRBD1. From germline, CDR1 is DFQATT and CDR2 SNEGSKA (reference sequence). V dropped 1 base and J dropped 5; count of bases not matched to a gene: 8. The CDR3 is made up of 16 amino acids. CDR3 amino acids: CSARASTGQHNSPLHF. The CDR3 DNA reads TGCAGTGCTAGAGCCTCGACAGGGCAACATAATTCACCCCTCCACTTT.

The chain carries TRBV29-1 and TRBJ1-3, with D possibly matching TRBD1 (5 bases). There are 16 residues in the CDR3. Germline values: CDR1 SQVTM, CDR2 ANQGSEA. V was shortened by 0 bases and J by 3 bases, with 15 bases between the two germline ends. The CDR3 loop is CSVEDPGRPGGNTIYF. CDR3 DNA: TGCAGCGTTGAAGACCCGGGGCGTCCTGGTGGAAACACCATATATTTT.

The sample holds many counts of this clonotype. The rearrangement uses TRBV7-4 and TRBJ2-7; a weak D match, TRBD2 (5 bases). There are 16 residues in the CDR3. Germline assignment: CDR1 SGHVT and CDR2 SQSDAQ. V was clipped by 2 bases and J by 1 base, with 15 bases between them. The CDR3 protein is CASSLLVPWESYEQYF. CDR3 in DNA: TGTGCCAGCAGCTTATTAGTCCCCTGGGAGTCCTACGAGCAGTACTTC. Full variable domain (remainder filled in from reference TRBV7-4 and TRBJ2-7): GAGVSQSPRYKVAKRGRDVALRCDSISGHVTLYWYRQTLGQGSEVLTYSQSDAQRDKSGRPSGRFSAERPERSVSTLKIQRTEQGDSAVYLCASSLLVPWESYEQYFGPGTRLTVT.

This clonotype has at least ten counts. V usage is TRBV28 and J usage is TRBJ2-2; 12 nucleotides align to TRBD2. The V segment lost 7 bases and the J segment 0 bases; nucleotides outside the gene matches: 6. The germline gives CDR1 MDHEN, CDR2 SYDVKM. The CDR3 is 17 amino acids. This CDR3 is CASNLLAGGPNTGELFF. Written as DNA, the CDR3 is TGTGCCAGCAACTTACTAGCGGGAGGACCGAACACCGGGGAGCTGTTTTTT. Based on the CDR3 plus reference TRBV28 and TRBJ2-2, the full variable domain is DVKVTQSSRYLVKRTGEKVFLECVQDMDHENMFWYRQDPGLGLRLIYFSYDVKMKEKGDIPEGYSVSREKKERFSLILESASTNQTSMYLCASNLLAGGPNTGELFFGEGSRLTVL.

The chain links TRBV20-1 to TRBJ2-3, with D possibly TRBD2 on 5 matching bases. V lost 5 bases and J lost 0, with 24 bases in between. The CDR3 has 18 residues. CDR1 DFQATT and CDR2 SNEGSKA come from the germline V gene (reference sequence). The CDR3 loop reads CSASGVSTSGPSTDTQYF. CDR3 DNA sequence: TGCAGTGCTTCCGGGGTCTCTACGTCCGGCCCTAGCACAGATACGCAGTATTTT.